One and the same sample provided the 13 T cell receptor beta chains below, sequenced in a study of identical twins. TCRdb ran MiXCR on the 5' RACE reads and lists one entry per CDR3 protein. The sample includes about 210,000 distinct CDR3 sequences, around 10% seen only once; the top ten take 5% to 6%. The sample consisted of memory (CD45RO+) T cells sorted from blood. The receptors derive from a woman under 30 in good health.

This clonotype was detected many times. The CDR3 sequence is CASSLTSGGWNEQFF. CDR3 in DNA: TGTGCCAGCAGTCTGACTAGCGGGGGGTGGAATGAGCAGTTCTTC. This chain uses TRBV6-1 with TRBJ2-1; 13 nucleotides agree with TRBD2. With 5 bases clipped from V and 7 bases from J, the junction kept 5 bases outside the gene matches. The germline V gene encodes CDR1 MNHNS and CDR2 SASEGT. The CDR3 runs to 15 residues.

A few counts support this clonotype. The rearrangement uses TRBV5-1 and TRBJ2-3; D uncertain. Germline V gene lookup returns CDR1 SGHRS and CDR2 YFSETQ. V was clipped by 2 bases and J by 0 bases, with 7 bases between them. CDR3 size: 14 residues. The CDR3 reads CASSFQTSTDTQYF. Written as DNA, the CDR3 is TGCGCCAGCAGCTTTCAGACTAGCACAGATACGCAGTATTTT.

This clonotype was detected many times. The V gene is TRBV9, the J gene TRBJ2-7; tentative D call: TRBD2 (5 bases). Germline V gene sequence: CDR1 SGDLS, CDR2 YYNGEE. The CDR3 extends over 14 amino acids. Deletions cut 4 bases from V and 2 bases from J, with 13 bases between. The CDR3 spells CASSPSTTTYEQYF. In DNA form, the CDR3 reads TGTGCCAGCAGCCCTAGCACCACCACCTACGAGCAGTACTTC.

This clonotype was recorded a few times. This sequence joins TRBV6-5 and TRBJ2-3; D not resolved. The V and J ends lost 2 bases and 0 bases respectively, with 21 bases between them. The CDR3 sequence is 19 residues long. Germline V lookup: CDR1 MNHEY, CDR2 SVGAGI. This CDR3 is CASSYGPALPAASTDTQYF. The CDR3 nucleotides are TGTGCCAGCAGTTACGGTCCGGCCCTCCCCGCGGCCAGCACAGATACGCAGTATTTT.

The chain employs TRBV3-1 and TRBJ2-3; 8 nucleotides match TRBD2. Trimming removed 0 bases from V and 6 bases from J; junction bases left unmatched: 8. Germline CDR1 reads LGHDT; CDR2 reads YNNKEL (reference sequence). CDR3 size: 16 residues. The CDR3 region is CASSQDPSGSTDTQYF. CDR3 nucleotide sequence: TGTGCCAGCAGCCAAGATCCCAGCGGGAGTACCGATACGCAGTATTTT.

This chain links TRBV20-1 with TRBJ1-4, with D hard to call. V lost 1 base, J lost 8 bases, and 8 bases lay in between. The CDR3 length is 12 residues. Germline assignment: CDR1 DFQATT and CDR2 SNEGSKA (reference sequence). CDR3 nucleotides: TGCAGTGCTAGAGTGAGGTTGGAAAAACTGTTTTTT. Translation: CSARVRLEKLFF.

In its sample, this clonotype was seen a few times. This chain connects TRBV12-3 or TRBV12-4 to TRBJ1-5, with D maybe TRBD1 (6 bases). The CDR3 extends over 14 amino acids. Trimming removed 6 bases from V and 5 bases from J, with 14 bases in between. CDR3 amino acids: CASRGGGAHQPQHF. CDR3 coding DNA: TGTGCCAGCAGGGGTGGGGGGGCTCATCAGCCCCAGCATTTT.

This clonotype was picked up a small number of times. The J gene is TRBJ1-1, the V gene TRBV6-1; no clear D. Germline CDR1 reads MNHNS; CDR2 reads SASEGT. The CDR3 runs 15 residues. V was clipped by 5 bases and J by 0 bases, with 13 bases between them. CDR3 bases: TGTGCCAGCAGTCCGCCTATGGGGTTGAACACTGAAGCTTTCTTT. Translated, it gives CASSPPMGLNTEAFF.

This clonotype came up a few times. The J gene is TRBJ2-7, the V gene TRBV11-2; 9 bases match TRBD2. V lost 5 bases to trimming and J lost 5 bases; unmatched junction nucleotides: 7. The CDR3 contains 14 residues. Germline loops: CDR1 SGHAT, CDR2 FQNNGV. As DNA, the CDR3 is TGTGCCAGCAGCCCGTTGCGGGGGGGGAACGAGCAGTACTTC. As protein: CASSPLRGGNEQYF.

This clonotype was recorded at least ten times. The chain carries TRBV9 and TRBJ2-1; tentatively, D is TRBD1 (5 bases). Germline V lookup: CDR1 SGDLS, CDR2 YYNGEE. The CDR3 totals 18 residues. Trimming removed 4 bases at V and 0 bases at J, with 20 bases between. CDR3 coding DNA: TGTGCCAGCAGCAGCACCGTGATTATCCAGGGCTCCTACAATGAGCAGTTCTTC. It yields the protein CASSSTVIIQGSYNEQFF. The full variable domain, rest sourced from reference TRBV9 and TRBJ2-1, is DSGVTQTPKHLITATGQRVTLRCSPRSGDLSVYWYQQSLDQGLQFLIQYYNGEERAKGNILERFSAQQFPDLHSELNLSSLELGDSALYFCASSSTVIIQGSYNEQFFGPGTRLTVL.

V and J are TRBV25-1 and TRBJ1-1; D not certain. Germline V CDR1 and CDR2: MGHDK, SYGVNS. The germline V and J ends were trimmed by 5 bases and 6 bases, with 13 bases remaining between them. The CDR3 totals 13 residues. DNA for the CDR3: TGTGCCAGCAGTCCTGGACCTAGCGCTGAAGCTTTCTTT. This gives the protein CASSPGPSAEAFF.

This clonotype was recorded once. The V call is TRBV20-1, the J call TRBJ1-2; D gene unclear. Trimming took off 3 bases at V and 0 bases at J, with 11 bases between the two ends. The germline V gene has CDR1 DFQATT and CDR2 SNEGSKA (reference sequence). This CDR3 contains 14 residues. DNA of the CDR3: TGCAGTGCTAGTACGACACCTTCTAACTATGGCTACACCTTC. This codes for CSASTTPSNYGYTF.

This clonotype has more than one count but fewer than ten. This chain connects TRBV7-2 to TRBJ1-1; tentatively, D is TRBD1 (5 bases). Trimming took off 11 bases at V and 2 bases at J, with 15 bases between the two ends. The CDR3 runs to 13 residues. CDR1 SGHTA and CDR2 FQGNSA come from the germline V gene. CDR3 protein: CAQGRDSNTEAFF. The CDR3 nucleotides are TGTGCCCAAGGCCGAGACAGCAACACTGAAGCTTTCTTT.